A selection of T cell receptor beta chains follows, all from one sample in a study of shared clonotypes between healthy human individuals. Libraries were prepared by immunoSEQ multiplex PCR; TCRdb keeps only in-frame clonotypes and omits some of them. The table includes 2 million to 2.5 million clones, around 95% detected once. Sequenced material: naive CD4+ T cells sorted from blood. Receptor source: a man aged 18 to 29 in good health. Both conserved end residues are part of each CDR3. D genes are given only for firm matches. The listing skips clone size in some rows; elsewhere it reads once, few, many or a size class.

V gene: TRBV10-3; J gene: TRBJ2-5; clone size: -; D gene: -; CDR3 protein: CAISDPLQETQYF; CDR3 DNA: TGTGCCATCAGTGATCCCTTGCAAGAGACCCAGTACTTC
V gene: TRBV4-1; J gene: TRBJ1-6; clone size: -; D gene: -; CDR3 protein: CASSPGAGPGSSPLHF; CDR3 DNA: TGCGCCAGCAGCCCCGGGGCCGGGCCGGGAAGCTCACCCCTCCACTTT
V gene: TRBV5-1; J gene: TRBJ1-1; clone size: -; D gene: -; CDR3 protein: CASSWDDNTEAFF; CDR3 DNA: TGCGCCAGCAGCTGGGACGATAACACTGAAGCTTTCTTT
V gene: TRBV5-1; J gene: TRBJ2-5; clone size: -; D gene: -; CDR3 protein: CASSLQGQPQETQYF; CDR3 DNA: TGCGCCAGCAGCTTGCAGGGTCAGCCCCAAGAGACCCAGTACTTC
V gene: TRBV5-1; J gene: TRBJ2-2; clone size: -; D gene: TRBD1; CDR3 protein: CASSLRTGGAGELFF; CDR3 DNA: TGCGCCAGCAGCTTGAGGACAGGGGGCGCCGGGGAGCTGTTTTTT
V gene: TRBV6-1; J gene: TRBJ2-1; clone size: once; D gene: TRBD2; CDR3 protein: CASSATGGFYNEQFF; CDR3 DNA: TGTGCCAGCAGTGCCACCGGGGGGTTCTACAATGAGCAGTTCTTC
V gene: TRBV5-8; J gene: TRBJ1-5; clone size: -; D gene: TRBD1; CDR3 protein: CASSLDRGLGNQPQHF; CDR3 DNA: TGTGCCAGCAGCTTGGACAGGGGTTTGGGCAATCAGCCCCAGCATTTT
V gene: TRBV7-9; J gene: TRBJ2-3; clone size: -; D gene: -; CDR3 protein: CASSPTIADTQYF; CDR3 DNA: TGTGCCAGCAGCCCTACCATAGCAGATACGCAGTATTTT
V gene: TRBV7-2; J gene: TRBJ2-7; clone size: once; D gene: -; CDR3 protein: CASSGGGAYEQYF; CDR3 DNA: TGTGCCAGCAGCGGCGGAGGAGCCTACGAGCAGTACTTC
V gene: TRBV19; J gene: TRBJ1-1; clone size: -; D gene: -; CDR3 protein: CASSILGRVGGHSEAFF; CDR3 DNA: TGTGCCAGTAGTATATTAGGGCGTGTGGGGGGGCACAGTGAAGCTTTCTTT
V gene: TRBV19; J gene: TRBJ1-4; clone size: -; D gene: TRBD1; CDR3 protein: CASSLQGAPNEKLFF; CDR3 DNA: TGTGCCAGTAGTCTTCAGGGGGCACCTAATGAAAAACTGTTTTTT
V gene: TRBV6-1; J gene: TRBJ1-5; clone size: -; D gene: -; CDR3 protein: CASSDRRGGQPQHF; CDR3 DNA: TGTGCCAGCAGTGATAGGCGGGGCGGTCAGCCCCAGCATTTT
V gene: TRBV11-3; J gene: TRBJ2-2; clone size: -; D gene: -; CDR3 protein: CASSPGQDNTGELFF; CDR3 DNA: TGTGCCAGCAGCCCCGGGCAAGATAACACCGGGGAGCTGTTTTTT
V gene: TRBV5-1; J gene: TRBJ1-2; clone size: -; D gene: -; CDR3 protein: CASSLTGGTYGYTF; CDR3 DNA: TGCGCCAGCAGCTTGACAGGAGGGACCTATGGCTACACCTTC
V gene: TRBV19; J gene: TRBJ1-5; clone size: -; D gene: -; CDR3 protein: CASTLSPRGDSNQPQHF; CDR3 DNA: TGTGCCAGTACCCTTAGTCCCAGGGGAGATAGCAATCAGCCCCAGCATTTT
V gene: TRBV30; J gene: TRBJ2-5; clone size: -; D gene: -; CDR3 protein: CAWSDAPQETQYF; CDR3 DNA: TGTGCCTGGAGTGACGCCCCCCAAGAGACCCAGTACTTC
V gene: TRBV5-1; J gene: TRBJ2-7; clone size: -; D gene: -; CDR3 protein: CASSLGGGIYEQYF; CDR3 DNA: TGCGCCAGCAGCTTGGGAGGGGGAATCTACGAGCAGTACTTC
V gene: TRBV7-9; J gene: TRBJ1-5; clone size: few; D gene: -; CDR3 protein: CASSTGNGQPQHF; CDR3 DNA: TGTGCCAGCAGCACCGGGAACGGTCAGCCCCAGCATTTT
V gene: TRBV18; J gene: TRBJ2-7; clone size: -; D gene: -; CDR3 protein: CASSPPGNNEQYF; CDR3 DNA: TGTGCCAGCTCACCACCCGGGAACAACGAGCAGTACTTC
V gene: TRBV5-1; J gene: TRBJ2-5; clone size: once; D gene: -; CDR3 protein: CASSLGARGYQETQYF; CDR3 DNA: TGCGCCAGCAGCTTGGGGGCAAGGGGATACCAAGAGACCCAGTACTTC
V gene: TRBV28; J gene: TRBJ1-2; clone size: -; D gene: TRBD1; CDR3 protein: CASSTSDRLAMGGYTF; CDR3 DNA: TGTGCCAGCAGTACCTCGGACAGGCTAGCCATGGGCGGCTACACCTTC
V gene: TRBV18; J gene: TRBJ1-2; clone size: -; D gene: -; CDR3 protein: CASSPAGGGFYGYTF; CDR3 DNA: TGTGCCAGCTCACCAGCAGGTGGTGGATTCTATGGCTACACCTTC
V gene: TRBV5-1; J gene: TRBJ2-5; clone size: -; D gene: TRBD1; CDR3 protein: CASSRDRVGEETQYF; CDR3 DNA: TGCGCCAGCAGCCGCGACAGGGTAGGGGAAGAGACCCAGTACTTC